This T cell receptor (beta chain) was obtained from a study of cytomegalovirus exposure and HLA in healthy donors. PCR was performed using 60 Vbeta and 13 Jbeta primers. Sequencing used immunoSEQ multiplex PCR; TCRdb keeps in-frame clones, though not all of them. The table records around 120,000 clones, about three quarters of them present only once. This clone appeared a single time. The V and J ends lost 5 bases and 6 bases respectively, with 13 bases between them. The CDR3 has 13 residues. CDR1 is MNHEY, CDR2 SVGAGI, per germline. The rearrangement links TRBV6-5 to TRBJ1-2; the D gene is possibly TRBD1 (6 bases). Specimen: PBMCs. The clonotype comes from a man between 60 and 70 years old in good health and CMV-seropositive. CDR3 loop: CASSAPGANGYTF. The CDR3 bases are TGTGCCAGCAGTGCCCCAGGGGCCAATGGCTACACCTTC.